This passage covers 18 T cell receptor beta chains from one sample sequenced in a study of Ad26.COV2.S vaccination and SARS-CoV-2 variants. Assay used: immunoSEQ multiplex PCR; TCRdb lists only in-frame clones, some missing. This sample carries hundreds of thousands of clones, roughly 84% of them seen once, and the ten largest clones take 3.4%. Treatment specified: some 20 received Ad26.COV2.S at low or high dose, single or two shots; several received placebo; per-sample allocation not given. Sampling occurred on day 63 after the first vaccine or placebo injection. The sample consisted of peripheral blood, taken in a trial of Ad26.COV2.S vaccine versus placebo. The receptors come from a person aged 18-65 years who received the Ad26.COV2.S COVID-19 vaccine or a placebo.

The chain's CDR3 is CASSVGTTNYGYTF. The CDR3 nucleotides read TGTGCCAGCAGTGTAGGGACAACTAACTATGGCTACACCTTC. The chain is built from TRBV28 and TRBJ1-2; the D gene is possibly TRBD1 (6 bases). This CDR3 is built from 14 residues. Germline lookup yields CDR1 MDHEN and CDR2 SYDVKM. Trimming removed 5 bases from V and 0 bases from J, with 10 bases in between.

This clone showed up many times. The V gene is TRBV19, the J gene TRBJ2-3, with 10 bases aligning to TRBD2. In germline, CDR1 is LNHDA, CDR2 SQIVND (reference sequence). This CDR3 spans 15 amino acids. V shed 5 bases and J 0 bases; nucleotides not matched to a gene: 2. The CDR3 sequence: CASSASGGSTDTQYF. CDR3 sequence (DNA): TGTGCCAGTAGTGCTAGCGGGGGTAGCACAGATACGCAGTATTTT.

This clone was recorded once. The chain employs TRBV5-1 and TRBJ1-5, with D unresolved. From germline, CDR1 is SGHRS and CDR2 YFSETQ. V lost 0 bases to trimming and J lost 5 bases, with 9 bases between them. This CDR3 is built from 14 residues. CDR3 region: CASSLDAGDQPQHF. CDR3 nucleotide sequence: TGCGCCAGCAGCTTGGATGCTGGGGATCAGCCCCAGCATTTT.

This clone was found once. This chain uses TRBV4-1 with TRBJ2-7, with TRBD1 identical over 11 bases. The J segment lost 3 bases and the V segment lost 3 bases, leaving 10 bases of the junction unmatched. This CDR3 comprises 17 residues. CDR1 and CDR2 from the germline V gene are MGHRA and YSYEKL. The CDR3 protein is CASSHSGTGGRGYEQYF. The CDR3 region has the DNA TGCGCCAGCAGCCATTCCGGGACAGGGGGTAGGGGCTACGAGCAGTACTTC.

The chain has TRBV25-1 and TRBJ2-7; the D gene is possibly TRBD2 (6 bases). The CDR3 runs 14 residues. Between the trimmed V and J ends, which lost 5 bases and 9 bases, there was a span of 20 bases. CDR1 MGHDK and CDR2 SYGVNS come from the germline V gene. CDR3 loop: CASSPGVGGLRQYF. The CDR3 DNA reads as TGTGCCAGCAGTCCGGGGGTGGGGGGACTCCGGCAGTACTTC.

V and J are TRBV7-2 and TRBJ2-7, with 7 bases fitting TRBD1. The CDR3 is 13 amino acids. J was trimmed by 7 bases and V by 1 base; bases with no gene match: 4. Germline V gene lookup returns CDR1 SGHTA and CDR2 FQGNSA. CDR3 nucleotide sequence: TGTGCCAGCAGCTTAGAGGGACAGAGGGAGCAGTACTTC. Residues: CASSLEGQREQYF.

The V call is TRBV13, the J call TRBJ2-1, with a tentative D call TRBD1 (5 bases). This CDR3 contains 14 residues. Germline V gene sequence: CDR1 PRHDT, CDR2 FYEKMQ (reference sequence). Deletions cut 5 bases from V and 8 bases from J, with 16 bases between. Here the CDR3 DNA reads TGTGCCAGCAGCCCCGGCGCCCAAGGGGATGAGCAGTTCTTC. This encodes CASSPGAQGDEQFF.

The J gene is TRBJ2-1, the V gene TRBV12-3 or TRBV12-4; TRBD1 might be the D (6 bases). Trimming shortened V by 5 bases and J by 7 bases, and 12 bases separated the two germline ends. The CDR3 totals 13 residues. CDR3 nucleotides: TGTGCCAGCAGTGGAGTACAGGGAAATGAGCAGTTCTTC. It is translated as CASSGVQGNEQFF.

The CDR3 reads CASSPARGRQETQYF. DNA for the CDR3: TGTGCCAGCAGCCCCGCCCGGGGGAGGCAAGAGACCCAGTACTTC. The chain uses TRBV3-1 (or the pseudogene TRBV3-2) and TRBJ2-5, with a weak D call TRBD2 (6 bases). Germline V gene lookup returns CDR1 LGHDT and CDR2 YNNKEL (reference sequence). The germline V and J ends were trimmed by 4 bases and 2 bases, with 14 bases remaining between them. This CDR3 has 15 amino acids.

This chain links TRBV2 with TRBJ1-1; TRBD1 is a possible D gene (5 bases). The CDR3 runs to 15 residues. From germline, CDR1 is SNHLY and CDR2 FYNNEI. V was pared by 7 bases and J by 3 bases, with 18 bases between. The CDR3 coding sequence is TGTGCCAGCACCCCCGGGGGGGTTCGGGACACTGAAGCTTTCTTT. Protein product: CASTPGGVRDTEAFF.

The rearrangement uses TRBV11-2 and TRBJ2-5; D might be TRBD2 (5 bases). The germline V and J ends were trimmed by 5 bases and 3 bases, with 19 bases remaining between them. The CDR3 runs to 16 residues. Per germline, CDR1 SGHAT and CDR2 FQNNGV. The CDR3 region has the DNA TGTGCCAGCAGCCAAGCTCGGACTGGAGTGGAAGAGACCCAGTACTTC. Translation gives CASSQARTGVEETQYF.

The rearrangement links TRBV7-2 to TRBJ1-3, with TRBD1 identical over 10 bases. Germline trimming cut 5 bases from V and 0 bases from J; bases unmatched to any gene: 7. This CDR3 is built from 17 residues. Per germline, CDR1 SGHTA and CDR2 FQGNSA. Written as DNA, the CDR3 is TGTGCCAGCAGCCTAACGGGACAGGGGTACTCTGGAAACACCATATATTTT. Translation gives CASSLTGQGYSGNTIYF.

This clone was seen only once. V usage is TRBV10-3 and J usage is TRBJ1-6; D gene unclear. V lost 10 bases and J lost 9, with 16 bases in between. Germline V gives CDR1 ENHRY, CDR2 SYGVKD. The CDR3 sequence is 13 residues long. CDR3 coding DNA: TGTGCCACCCACCGGAATGAGGGTTCACCCCTCCACTTT. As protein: CATHRNEGSPLHF.

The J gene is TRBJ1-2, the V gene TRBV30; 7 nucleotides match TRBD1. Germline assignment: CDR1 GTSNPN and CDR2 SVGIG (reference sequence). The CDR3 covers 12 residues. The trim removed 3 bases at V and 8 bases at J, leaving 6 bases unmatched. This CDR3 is CAWSRQGRGYTF. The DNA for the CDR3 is TGTGCCTGGAGCAGACAGGGCCGGGGCTACACCTTC.

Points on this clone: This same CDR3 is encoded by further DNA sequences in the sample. CDR3 protein: CASSLDREQYF. CDR3 DNA sequence: TGTGCCAGCAGCTTGGATCGCGAGCAGTACTTC. The chain uses TRBV5-4 and TRBJ2-7; D gene unclear. The length of the CDR3 is 11 residues. The V gene lost 0 bases and the J gene lost 6 bases, with 4 bases spanning the gap. Germline assignment: CDR1 SGHNT and CDR2 YYREEE (reference sequence).

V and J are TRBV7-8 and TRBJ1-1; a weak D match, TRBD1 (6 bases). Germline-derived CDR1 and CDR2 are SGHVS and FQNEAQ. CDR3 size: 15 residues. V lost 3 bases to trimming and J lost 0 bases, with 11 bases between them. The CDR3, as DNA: TGTGCCAGCAGCTTCCAGGGGCGAATGAACACTGAAGCTTTCTTT. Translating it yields CASSFQGRMNTEAFF.

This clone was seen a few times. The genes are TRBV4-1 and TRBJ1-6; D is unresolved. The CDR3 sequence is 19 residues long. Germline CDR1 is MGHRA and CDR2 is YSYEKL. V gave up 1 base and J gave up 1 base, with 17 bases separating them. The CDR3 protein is CASSQVGGFGRSYNSPLHF. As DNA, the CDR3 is TGCGCCAGCAGCCAAGTCGGCGGGTTCGGGAGGTCCTATAATTCACCCCTCCACTTT.

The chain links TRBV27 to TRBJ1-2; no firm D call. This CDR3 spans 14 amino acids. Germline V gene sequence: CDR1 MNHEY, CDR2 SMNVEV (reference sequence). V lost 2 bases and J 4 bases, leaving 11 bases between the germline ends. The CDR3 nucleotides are TGTGCCAGCAGTTTAAAACCCGGAATCTATGGCTACACCTTC. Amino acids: CASSLKPGIYGYTF.